Below, one TCR beta chain is given with its context. The antigen remains undetermined. Other DNA sequences in this sample translate to the same CDR3. This entry comes from a study of graft-versus-host responses after intestinal transplantation. Study in general: Anti-thymocyte globulin induction preceded about 3 years of tacrolimus and steroid maintenance in all recipients.

Whole-study results and caveats: The recipient marrow held GvH clones, and some of them showed up first in ileum or blood. Peak levels of circulating GvH clones tracked with early post-transplant HvG declines. Subjects displaying graft-donor T cell macrochimerism possessed elevated graft-versus-host to host-versus-graft clonal ratios inside allografts.

Repertoires were generated with immunoSEQ multiplex PCR, while TCRdb's copy carries only in-frame clones and drops some. The table records 90,000 to 150,000 clones, about 95% of them present only once. This CDR3 has 13 residues. V was pared by 3 bases and J by 1 base, with 6 bases between. Per the germline V gene, CDR1 is MDHEN and CDR2 is SYDVKM. The sequence was collected from a human donor who received an intestinal transplant. Here the sequenced sample was unstimulated CD8+ T cells sorted from spleen or lymph node cells, taken before intestinal transplant. The chain links TRBV28 to TRBJ1-1, with D hard to call. The CDR3 loop reads CASSFRGNTEAFF. Written as DNA, the CDR3 is TGTGCCAGCAGTTTTCGTGGGAACACTGAAGCTTTCTTT.